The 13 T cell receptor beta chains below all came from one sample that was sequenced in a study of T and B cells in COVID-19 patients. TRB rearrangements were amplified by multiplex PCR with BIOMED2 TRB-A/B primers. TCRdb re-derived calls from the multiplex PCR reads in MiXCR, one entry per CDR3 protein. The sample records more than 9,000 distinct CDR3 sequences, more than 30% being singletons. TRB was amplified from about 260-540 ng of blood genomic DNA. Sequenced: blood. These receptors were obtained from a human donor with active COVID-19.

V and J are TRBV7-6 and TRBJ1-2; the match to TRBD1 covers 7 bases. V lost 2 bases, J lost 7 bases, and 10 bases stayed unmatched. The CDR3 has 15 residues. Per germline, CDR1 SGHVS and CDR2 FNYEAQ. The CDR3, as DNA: TGTGCCAGCAGCTTATCTACGACAGGGTTTACTGGCTACACCTTC. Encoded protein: CASSLSTTGFTGYTF.

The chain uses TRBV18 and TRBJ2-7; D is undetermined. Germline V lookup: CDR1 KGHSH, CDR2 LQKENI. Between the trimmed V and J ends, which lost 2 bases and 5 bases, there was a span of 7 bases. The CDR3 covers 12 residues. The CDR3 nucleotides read TGTGCCAGCTCACCAGGTGGGGACGAGCAGTACTTC. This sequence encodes CASSPGGDEQYF.

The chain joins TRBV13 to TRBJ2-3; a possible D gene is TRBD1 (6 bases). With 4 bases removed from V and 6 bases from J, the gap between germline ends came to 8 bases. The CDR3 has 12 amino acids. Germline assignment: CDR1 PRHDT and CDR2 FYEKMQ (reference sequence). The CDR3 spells CASSSQGDTQYF. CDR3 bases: TGTGCCAGCAGCTCCCAGGGGGATACGCAGTATTTT. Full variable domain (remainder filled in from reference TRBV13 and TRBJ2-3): AAGVIQSPRHLIKEKRETATLKCYPIPRHDTVYWYQQGPGQDPQFLISFYEKMQSDKGSIPDRFSAQQFSDYHSELNMSSLELGDSALYFCASSSQGDTQYFGPGTRLTVL.

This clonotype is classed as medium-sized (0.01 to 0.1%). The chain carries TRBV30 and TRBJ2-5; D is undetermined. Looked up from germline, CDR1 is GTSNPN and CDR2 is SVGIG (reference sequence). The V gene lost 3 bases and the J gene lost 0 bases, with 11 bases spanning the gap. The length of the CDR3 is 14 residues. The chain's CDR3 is CAWRGRQYQETQYF. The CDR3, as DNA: TGTGCCTGGAGAGGCAGGCAGTACCAAGAGACCCAGTACTTC. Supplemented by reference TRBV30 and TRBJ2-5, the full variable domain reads SQTIHQWPATLVQPVGSPLSLECTVEGTSNPNLYWYRQAAGRGLQLLFYSVGIGQISSEVPQNLSASRPQDRQFILSSKKLLLSDSGFYLCAWRGRQYQETQYFGPGTRLLVL.

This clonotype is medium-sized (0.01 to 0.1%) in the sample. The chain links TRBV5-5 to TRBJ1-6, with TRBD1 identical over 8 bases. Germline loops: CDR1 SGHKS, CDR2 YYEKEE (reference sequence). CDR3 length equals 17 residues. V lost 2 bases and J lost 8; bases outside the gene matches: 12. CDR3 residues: CASSFGVAGGIYSPLHF. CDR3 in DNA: TGTGCCAGCAGCTTCGGGGTGGCAGGGGGCATATATTCACCCCTCCACTTT.

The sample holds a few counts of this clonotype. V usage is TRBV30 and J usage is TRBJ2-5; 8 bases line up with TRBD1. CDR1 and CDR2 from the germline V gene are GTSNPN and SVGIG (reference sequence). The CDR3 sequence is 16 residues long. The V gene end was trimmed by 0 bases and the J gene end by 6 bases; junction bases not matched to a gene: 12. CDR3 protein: CAWSVALDRGFKTQYF. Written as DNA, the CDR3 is TGTGCCTGGAGTGTAGCTTTAGACAGGGGATTCAAGACCCAGTACTTC.

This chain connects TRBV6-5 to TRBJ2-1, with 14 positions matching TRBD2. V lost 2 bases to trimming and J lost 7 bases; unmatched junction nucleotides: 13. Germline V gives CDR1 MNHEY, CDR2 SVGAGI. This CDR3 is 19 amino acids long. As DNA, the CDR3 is TGTGCCAGCAGTTACGCGGGACTAGCGGGGGCTCCCCGGGGGAATGAGCAGTTCTTC. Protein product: CASSYAGLAGAPRGNEQFF.

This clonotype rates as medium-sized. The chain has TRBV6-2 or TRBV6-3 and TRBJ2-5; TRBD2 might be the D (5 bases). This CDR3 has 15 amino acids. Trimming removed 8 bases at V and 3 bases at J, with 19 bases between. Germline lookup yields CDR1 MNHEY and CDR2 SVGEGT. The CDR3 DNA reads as TGTGCCAGCGTCCTCGGGGTCGGGGTCGAAGAGACCCAGTACTTC. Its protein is CASVLGVGVEETQYF.

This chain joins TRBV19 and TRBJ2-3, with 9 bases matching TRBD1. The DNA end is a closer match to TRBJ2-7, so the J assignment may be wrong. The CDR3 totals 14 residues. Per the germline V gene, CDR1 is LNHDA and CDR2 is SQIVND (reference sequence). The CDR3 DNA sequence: TGTGCCAGTAGCCCGGGGACAGGGAAGGACGAGCAGTACTTC. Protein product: CASSPGTGKDEQYF.

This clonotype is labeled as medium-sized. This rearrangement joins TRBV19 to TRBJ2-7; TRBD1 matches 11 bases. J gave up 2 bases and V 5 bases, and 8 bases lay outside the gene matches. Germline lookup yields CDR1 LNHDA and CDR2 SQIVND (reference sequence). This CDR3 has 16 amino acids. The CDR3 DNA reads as TGTGCCAGTAGTCCCACCGGGACAGGGGGAGCCTACGAGCAGTACTTC. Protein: CASSPTGTGGAYEQYF.

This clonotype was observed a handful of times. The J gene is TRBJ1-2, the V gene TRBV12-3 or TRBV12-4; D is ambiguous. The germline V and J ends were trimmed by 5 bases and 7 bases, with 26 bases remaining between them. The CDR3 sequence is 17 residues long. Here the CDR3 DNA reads TGTGCCAGCAGTGCCCTTTTTGGCAGCTACATTTTTGGTGGCTACACCTTC. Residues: CASSALFGSYIFGGYTF.

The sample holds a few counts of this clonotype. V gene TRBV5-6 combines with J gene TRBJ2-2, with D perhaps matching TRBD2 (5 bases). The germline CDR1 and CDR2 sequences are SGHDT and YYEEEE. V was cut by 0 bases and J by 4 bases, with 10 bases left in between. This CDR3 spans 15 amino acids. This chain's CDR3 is CASSLAGVGTGELFF. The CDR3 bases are TGTGCCAGCAGCTTGGCCGGGGTGGGCACCGGGGAGCTGTTTTTT.

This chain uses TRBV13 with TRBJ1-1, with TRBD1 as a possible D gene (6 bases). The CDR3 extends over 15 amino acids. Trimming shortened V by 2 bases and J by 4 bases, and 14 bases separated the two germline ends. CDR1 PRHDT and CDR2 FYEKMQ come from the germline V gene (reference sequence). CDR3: CASSLPQGRGTEAFF. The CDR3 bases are TGTGCCAGCAGCTTACCACAGGGAAGGGGCACTGAAGCTTTCTTT.